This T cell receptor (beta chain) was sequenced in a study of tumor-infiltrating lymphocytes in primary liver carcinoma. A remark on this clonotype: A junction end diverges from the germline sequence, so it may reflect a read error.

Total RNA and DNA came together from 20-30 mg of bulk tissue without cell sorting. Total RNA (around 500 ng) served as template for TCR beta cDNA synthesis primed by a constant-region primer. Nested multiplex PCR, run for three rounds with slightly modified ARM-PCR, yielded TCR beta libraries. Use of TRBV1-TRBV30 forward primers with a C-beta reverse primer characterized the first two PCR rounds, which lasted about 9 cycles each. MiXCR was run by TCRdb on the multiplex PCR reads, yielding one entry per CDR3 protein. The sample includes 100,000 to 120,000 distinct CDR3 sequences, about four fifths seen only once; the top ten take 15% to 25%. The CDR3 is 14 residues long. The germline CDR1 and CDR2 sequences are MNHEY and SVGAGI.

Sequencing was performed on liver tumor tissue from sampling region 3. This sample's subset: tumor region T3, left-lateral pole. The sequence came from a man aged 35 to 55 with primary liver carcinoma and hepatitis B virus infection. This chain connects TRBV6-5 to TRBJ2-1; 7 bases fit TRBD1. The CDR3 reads CASNYEGGNNEQFF. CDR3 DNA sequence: TGTGCCAGCAATTACGAAGGGGGCAACAATGAGCAGTTCTTC.